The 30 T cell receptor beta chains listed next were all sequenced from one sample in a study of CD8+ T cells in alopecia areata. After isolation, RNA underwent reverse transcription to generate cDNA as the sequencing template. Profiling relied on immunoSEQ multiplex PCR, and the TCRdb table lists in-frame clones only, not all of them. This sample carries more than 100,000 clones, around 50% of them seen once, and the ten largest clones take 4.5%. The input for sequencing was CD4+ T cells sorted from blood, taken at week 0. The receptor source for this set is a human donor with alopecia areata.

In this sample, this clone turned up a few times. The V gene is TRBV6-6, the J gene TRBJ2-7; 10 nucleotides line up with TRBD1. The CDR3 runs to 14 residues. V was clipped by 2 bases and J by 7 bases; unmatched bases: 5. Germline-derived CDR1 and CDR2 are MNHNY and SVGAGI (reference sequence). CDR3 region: CASSYRQGAWEQYF. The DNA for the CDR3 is TGTGCCAGCAGTTACCGACAGGGGGCGTGGGAGCAGTACTTC.

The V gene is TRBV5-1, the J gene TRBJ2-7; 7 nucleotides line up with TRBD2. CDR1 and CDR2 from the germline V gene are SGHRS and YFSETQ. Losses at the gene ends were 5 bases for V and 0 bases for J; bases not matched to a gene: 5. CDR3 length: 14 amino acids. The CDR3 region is CASRGGASSYEQYF. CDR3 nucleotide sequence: TGCGCCAGCAGGGGAGGGGCCAGCTCCTACGAGCAGTACTTC.

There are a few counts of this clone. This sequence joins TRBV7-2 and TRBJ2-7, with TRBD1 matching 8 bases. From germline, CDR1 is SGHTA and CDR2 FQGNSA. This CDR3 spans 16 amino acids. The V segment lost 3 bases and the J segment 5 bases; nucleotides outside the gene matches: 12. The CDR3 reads CASSLEFWDRLHEQYF. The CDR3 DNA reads TGTGCCAGCAGCTTGGAGTTCTGGGACAGGCTTCACGAGCAGTACTTC.

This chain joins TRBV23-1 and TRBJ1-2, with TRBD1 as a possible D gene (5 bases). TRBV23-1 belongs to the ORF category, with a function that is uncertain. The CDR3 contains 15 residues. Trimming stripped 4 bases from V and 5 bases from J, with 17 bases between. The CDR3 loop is CASSPKLRGGYGYTF. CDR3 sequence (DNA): TGCGCCAGCAGTCCTAAGCTACGGGGGGGTTATGGCTACACCTTC.

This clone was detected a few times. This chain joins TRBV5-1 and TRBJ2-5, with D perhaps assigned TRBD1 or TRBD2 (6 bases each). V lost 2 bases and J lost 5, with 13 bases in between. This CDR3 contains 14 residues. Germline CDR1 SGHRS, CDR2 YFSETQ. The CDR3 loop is CASSLGGGRETQYF. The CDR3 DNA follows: TGCGCCAGCAGCTTAGGGGGAGGCCGGGAGACCCAGTACTTC.

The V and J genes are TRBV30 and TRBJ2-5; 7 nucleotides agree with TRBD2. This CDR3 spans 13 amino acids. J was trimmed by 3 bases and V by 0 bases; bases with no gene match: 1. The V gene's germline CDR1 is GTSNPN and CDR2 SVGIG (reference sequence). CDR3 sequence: CAWSVGREETQYF. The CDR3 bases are TGTGCCTGGAGTGTAGGGAGGGAAGAGACCCAGTACTTC.

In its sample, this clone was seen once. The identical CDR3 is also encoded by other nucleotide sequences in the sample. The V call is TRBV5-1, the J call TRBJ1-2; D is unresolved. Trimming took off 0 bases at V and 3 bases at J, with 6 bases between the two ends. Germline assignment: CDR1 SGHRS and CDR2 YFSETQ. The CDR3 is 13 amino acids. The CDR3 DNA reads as TGCGCCAGCAGCTTGGGTCAGGACTATGGCTACACCTTC. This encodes CASSLGQDYGYTF.

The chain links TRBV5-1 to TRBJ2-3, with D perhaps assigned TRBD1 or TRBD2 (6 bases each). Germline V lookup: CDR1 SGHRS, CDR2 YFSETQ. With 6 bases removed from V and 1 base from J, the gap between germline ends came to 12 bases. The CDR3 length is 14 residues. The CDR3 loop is CASKSGEGTDTQYF. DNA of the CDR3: TGCGCCAGCAAGTCAGGGGAGGGCACAGATACGCAGTATTTT. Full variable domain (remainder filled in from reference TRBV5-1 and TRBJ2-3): KAGVTQTPRYLIKTRGQQVTLSCSPISGHRSVSWYQQTPGQGLQFLFEYFSETQRNKGNFPGRFSGRQFSNSRSEMNVSTLELGDSALYLCASKSGEGTDTQYFGPGTRLTVL.

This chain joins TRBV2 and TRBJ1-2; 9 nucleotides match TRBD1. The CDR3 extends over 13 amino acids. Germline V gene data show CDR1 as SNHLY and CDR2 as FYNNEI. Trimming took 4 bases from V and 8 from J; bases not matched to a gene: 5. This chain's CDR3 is CASSGQGEGGYTF. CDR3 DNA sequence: TGTGCCAGCAGTGGACAGGGGGAAGGCGGCTACACCTTC.

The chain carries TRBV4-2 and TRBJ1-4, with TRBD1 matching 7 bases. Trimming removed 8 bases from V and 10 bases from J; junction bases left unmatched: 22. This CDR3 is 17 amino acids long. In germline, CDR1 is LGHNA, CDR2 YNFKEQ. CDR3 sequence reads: CASEPGTEQVHRSKLFF. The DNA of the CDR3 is TGTGCCAGCGAACCCGGGACAGAGCAAGTCCACCGTTCAAAACTGTTTTTT.

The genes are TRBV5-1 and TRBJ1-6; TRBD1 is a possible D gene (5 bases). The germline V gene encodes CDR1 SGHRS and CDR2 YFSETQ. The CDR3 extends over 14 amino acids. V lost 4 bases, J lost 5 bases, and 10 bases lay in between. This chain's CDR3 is CASSHGTDNSPLHF. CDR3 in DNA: TGCGCCAGCAGCCACGGGACGGATAATTCACCCCTCCACTTT. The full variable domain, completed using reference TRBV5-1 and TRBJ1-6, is KAGVTQTPRYLIKTRGQQVTLSCSPISGHRSVSWYQQTPGQGLQFLFEYFSETQRNKGNFPGRFSGRQFSNSRSEMNVSTLELGDSALYLCASSHGTDNSPLHFGNGTRLTVT.

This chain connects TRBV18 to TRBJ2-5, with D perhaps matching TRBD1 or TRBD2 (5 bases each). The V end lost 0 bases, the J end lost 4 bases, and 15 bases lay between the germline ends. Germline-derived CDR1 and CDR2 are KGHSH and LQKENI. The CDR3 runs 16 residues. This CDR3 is CASSPPDIRGRETQYF. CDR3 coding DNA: TGTGCCAGCTCACCACCTGATATACGGGGCCGAGAGACCCAGTACTTC.

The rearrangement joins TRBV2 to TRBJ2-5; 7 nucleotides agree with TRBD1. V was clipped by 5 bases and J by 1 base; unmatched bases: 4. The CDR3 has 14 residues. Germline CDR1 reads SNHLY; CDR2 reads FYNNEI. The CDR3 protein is CASSFWTGQETQYF. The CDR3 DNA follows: TGTGCCAGCAGTTTCTGGACAGGCCAAGAGACCCAGTACTTC. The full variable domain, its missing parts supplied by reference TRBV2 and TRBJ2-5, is EPEVTQTPSHQVTQMGQEVILRCVPISNHLYFYWYRQILGQKVEFLVSFYNNEISEKSEIFDDQFSVERPDGSNFTLKIRSTKLEDSAMYFCASSFWTGQETQYFGPGTRLLVL.

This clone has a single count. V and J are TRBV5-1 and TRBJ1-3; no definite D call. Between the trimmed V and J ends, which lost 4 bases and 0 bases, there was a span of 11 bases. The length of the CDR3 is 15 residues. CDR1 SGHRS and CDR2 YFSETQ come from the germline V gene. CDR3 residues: CASSGAVGSGNTIYF. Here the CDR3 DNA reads TGCGCCAGCAGCGGAGCTGTAGGCTCTGGAAACACCATATATTTT.

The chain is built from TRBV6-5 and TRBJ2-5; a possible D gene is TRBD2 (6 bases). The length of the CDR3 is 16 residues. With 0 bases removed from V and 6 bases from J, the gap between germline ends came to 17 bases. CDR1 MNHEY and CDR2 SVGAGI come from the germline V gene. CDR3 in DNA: TGTGCCAGCAGTTACTCTGCGGGGAACCTTCCAAAGACCCAGTACTTC. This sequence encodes CASSYSAGNLPKTQYF.

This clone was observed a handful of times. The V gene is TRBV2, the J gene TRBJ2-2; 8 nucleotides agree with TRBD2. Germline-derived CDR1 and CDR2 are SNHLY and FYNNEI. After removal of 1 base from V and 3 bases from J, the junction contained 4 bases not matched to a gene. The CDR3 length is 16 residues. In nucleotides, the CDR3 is TGTGCCAGCAGTGAAGGCGCGGGAGGTTACACCGGGGAGCTGTTTTTT. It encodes CASSEGAGGYTGELFF.

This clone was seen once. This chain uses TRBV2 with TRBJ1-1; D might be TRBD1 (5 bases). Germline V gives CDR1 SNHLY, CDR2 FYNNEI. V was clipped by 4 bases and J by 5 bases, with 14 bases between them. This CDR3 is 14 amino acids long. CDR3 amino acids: CASSVGRVMTEAFF. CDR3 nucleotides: TGTGCCAGCAGTGTTGGCAGGGTCATGACTGAAGCTTTCTTT.

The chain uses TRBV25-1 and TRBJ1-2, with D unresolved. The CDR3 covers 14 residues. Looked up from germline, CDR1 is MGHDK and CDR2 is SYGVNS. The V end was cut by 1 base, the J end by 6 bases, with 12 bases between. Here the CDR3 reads CASSEWAGENGYTF. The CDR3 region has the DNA TGTGCCAGCAGTGAATGGGCAGGAGAAAATGGCTACACCTTC.

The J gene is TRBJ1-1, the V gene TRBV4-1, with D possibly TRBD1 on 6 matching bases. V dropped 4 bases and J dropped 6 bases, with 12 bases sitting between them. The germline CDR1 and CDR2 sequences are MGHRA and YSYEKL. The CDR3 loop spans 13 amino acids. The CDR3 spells CASSPTGFPEAFF. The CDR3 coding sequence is TGCGCCAGCAGCCCAACAGGGTTCCCTGAAGCTTTCTTT.

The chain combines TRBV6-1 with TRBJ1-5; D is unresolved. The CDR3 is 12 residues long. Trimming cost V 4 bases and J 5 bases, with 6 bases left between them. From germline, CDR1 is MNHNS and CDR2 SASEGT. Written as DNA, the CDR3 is TGTGCCAGCAGTGGCGGGGATCAGCCCCAGCATTTT. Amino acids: CASSGGDQPQHF.

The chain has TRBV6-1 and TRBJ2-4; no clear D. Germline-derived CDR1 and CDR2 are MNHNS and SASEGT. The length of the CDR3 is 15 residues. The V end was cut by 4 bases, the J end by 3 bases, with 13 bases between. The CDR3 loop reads CASSGNSAGKNIQYF. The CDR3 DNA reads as TGTGCCAGCAGTGGGAACAGCGCAGGCAAAAACATTCAGTACTTC.

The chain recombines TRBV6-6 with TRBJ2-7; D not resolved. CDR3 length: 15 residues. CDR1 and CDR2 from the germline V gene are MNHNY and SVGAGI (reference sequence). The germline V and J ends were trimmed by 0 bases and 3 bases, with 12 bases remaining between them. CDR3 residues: CASSYSSVYGYEQYF. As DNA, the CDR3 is TGTGCCAGCAGTTACTCCTCGGTTTACGGCTACGAGCAGTACTTC.

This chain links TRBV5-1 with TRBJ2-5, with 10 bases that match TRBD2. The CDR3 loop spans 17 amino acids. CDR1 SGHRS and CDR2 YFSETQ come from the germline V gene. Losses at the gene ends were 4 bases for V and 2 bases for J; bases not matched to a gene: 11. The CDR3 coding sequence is TGCGCCAGCAGCCCCCGGCCAGCGGGGGGGCAACAAGAGACCCAGTACTTC. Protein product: CASSPRPAGGQQETQYF.

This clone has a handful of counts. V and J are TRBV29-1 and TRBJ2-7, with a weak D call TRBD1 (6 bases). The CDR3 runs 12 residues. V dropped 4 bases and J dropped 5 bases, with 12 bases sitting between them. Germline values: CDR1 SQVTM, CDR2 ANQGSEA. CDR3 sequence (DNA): TGCAGCGTTGTCGCAGGGGTAGACGAGCAGTACTTC. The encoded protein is CSVVAGVDEQYF.

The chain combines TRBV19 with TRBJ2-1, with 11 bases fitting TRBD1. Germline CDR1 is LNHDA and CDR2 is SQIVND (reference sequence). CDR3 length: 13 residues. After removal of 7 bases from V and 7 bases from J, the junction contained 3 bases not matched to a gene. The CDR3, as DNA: TGTGCCAGTAAGGGGACAGGGGGGAATGAGCAGTTCTTC. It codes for CASKGTGGNEQFF.

CDR3 loop: CASSFSFRSNYGYTF. CDR3 DNA: TGTGCCAGCAGCTTTTCTTTTCGCTCTAACTATGGCTACACCTTC. The rearrangement joins TRBV7-2 to TRBJ1-2; no definite D call. V was shortened by 3 bases and J by 0 bases, with 11 bases between the two germline ends. The germline gives CDR1 SGHTA, CDR2 FQGNSA. The CDR3 has 15 residues.

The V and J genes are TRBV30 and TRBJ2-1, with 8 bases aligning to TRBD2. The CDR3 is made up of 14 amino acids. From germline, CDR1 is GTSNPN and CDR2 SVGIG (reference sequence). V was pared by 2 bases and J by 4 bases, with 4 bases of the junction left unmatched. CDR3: CAWSRLAGYNEQFF. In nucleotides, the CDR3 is TGTGCCTGGAGTCGGCTAGCGGGTTACAATGAGCAGTTCTTC.

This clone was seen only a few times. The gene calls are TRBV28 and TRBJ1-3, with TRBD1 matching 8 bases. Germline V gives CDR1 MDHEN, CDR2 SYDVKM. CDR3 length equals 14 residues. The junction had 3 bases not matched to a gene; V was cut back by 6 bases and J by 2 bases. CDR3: CASRDRATGNTIYF. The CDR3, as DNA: TGTGCCAGCAGGGACAGGGCTACTGGAAACACCATATATTTT.

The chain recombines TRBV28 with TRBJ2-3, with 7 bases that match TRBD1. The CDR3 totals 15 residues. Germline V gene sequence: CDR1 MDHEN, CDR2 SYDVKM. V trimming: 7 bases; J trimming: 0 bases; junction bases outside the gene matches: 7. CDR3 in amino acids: CASTIRTGSTDTQYF. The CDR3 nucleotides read TGTGCCAGCACCATACGGACAGGTAGCACAGATACGCAGTATTTT.

In DNA, the CDR3 is TGTGCCAGTAGTACAGGGATGAACACTGAAGCTTTCTTT. Translated: CASSTGMNTEAFF. This sequence joins TRBV19 and TRBJ1-1; TRBD1 might be the D (5 bases). Germline V CDR1 and CDR2: LNHDA, SQIVND (reference sequence). The CDR3 has 13 residues. V shed 4 bases and J shed 0 bases, with 6 bases lying between them.